A single sample is the source of the 2 T cell receptor beta chains below, sequenced in a study of blood T cell repertoires in COVID-19. Libraries were prepared by immunoSEQ multiplex PCR; TCRdb keeps only in-frame clonotypes and omits some of them. The sample has about 250,000 clones; over 75% are singletons. Sequences were obtained from PBMCs or T cells enriched from blood (not recorded which). Receptors originate from a woman between 50 and 59 years old with acute COVID-19.

This clone was seen just once. The chain combines TRBV3-1 (or the pseudogene TRBV3-2) with TRBJ1-2; D unclear. The CDR3 has 15 residues. Per germline, CDR1 LGHDT and CDR2 YNNKEL (reference sequence). Between the trimmed V and J ends, which lost 0 bases and 4 bases, there was a span of 12 bases. The CDR3 sequence: CASSQDLGGIYGYTF. In nucleotides, the CDR3 is TGTGCCAGCAGCCAAGATCTAGGAGGGATCTATGGCTACACCTTC.

This rearrangement joins TRBV5-4 to TRBJ1-3; maybe TRBD1 (6 bases). The CDR3 is made up of 15 amino acids. V was trimmed by 4 bases and J by 4 bases, leaving 15 bases between them. The V gene's germline CDR1 is SGHNT and CDR2 YYREEE (reference sequence). The CDR3 nucleotides read TGTGCCAGCAGCGCCCAGGGGATGGCGGGAAACACCATATATTTT. This sequence encodes CASSAQGMAGNTIYF.